This T cell receptor beta chain was sequenced for a study of cytomegalovirus exposure and HLA in healthy donors. Overall study results and limits: Association of roughly 17,000 TCR beta sequences with HLA alleles was found at 0.05 false discovery rate in a later analysis.

Trimming at V came to 3 bases and at J to 0 bases, leaving 11 bases not matched to a gene. The CDR3 runs 19 residues. Germline CDR1 LNHDA, CDR2 SQIVND (reference sequence). The PCR ran on 60 Vbeta and 13 Jbeta primers. Per the original methods: Per a later analysis, the number of unique TCR beta chains was approximately 73 million, of which 10 million to 11 million were shared. Profiling relied on immunoSEQ multiplex PCR, and the TCRdb table lists in-frame clones only, not all of them. V and J calls and clone size are copied from that table; D and trimming were computed from the DNA. The sample records about 190,000 clones, around 75% being singletons. On this clone: Its target is not known.

The TCR sequence derives from a woman in her 30s in good health and CMV-seropositive. Sequenced: PBMCs. The chain combines TRBV19 with TRBJ2-1; 10 nucleotides line up with TRBD2. DNA of the CDR3: TGTGCCAGTAGTATTCGGTTGAGCGGGAGGGGAAGCTCCTACAATGAGCAGTTCTTC. It codes for CASSIRLSGRGSSYNEQFF.